These 11 T cell receptor beta chains came from one sample sequenced in a study of immune cell composition in non-small cell lung cancer. TCRdb's copy holds only in-frame clones and misses some; the assay was immunoSEQ multiplex PCR. The sample has over 3,500 clones, 55% to 75% seen once. The sequencing input was lung tumor tissue. All receptors derive from a human donor with non-small cell lung cancer.

The rearrangement joins TRBV19 to TRBJ2-1; 7 positions agree with TRBD2. J lost 3 bases, V lost 2 bases, and 4 bases had no gene match. CDR1 is LNHDA and CDR2 is SQIVND in the germline V gene (reference sequence). The CDR3 contains 15 residues. The CDR3 is CASSIRAGDYNEQFF. DNA of the CDR3: TGTGCCAGTAGTATACGGGCGGGAGACTACAATGAGCAGTTCTTC.

The CDR3 sequence: CASSELQGAQPQHF. CDR3 coding DNA: TGTGCCAGCTCGGAACTTCAGGGGGCTCAGCCCCAGCATTTT. This chain joins TRBV18 and TRBJ1-5; TRBD1 matches 8 bases. The CDR3 has 14 residues. Germline CDR1 KGHSH, CDR2 LQKENI. With V trimmed by 6 bases and J by 6 bases, 7 bases remained unmatched.

By frequency in the sample, this clone is medium-sized. This chain joins TRBV2 and TRBJ1-5; possibly TRBD1 for D (5 bases). From germline, CDR1 is SNHLY and CDR2 FYNNEI. The CDR3 covers 16 residues. Between the trimmed V and J ends, which lost 0 bases and 2 bases, there was a span of 11 bases. CDR3 in amino acids: CASSEAAGRRNQPQHF. Here the CDR3 DNA reads TGTGCCAGCAGTGAAGCGGCAGGGAGGCGCAATCAGCCCCAGCATTTT.

This chain uses TRBV27 with TRBJ2-7; 16 nucleotides agree with TRBD2. CDR1 MNHEY and CDR2 SMNVEV come from the germline V gene (reference sequence). The CDR3 has 15 residues. V dropped 4 bases and J dropped 5; count of bases not matched to a gene: 2. CDR3: CASSSGLAGGHEQYF. In DNA form, the CDR3 reads TGTGCCAGCAGTTCGGGACTAGCGGGAGGGCACGAGCAGTACTTC.

The genes are TRBV29-1 and TRBJ2-5, with D tentatively TRBD1 (6 bases). CDR3 length equals 14 residues. Deletions cut 5 bases from V and 1 base from J, with 14 bases between. Germline V CDR1 and CDR2: SQVTM, ANQGSEA. The CDR3 nucleotides are TGCAGCGTTACCATAGGGGGTGTCCAAGAGACCCAGTACTTC. The encoded protein is CSVTIGGVQETQYF.

This clone came up once. The chain joins TRBV19 to TRBJ2-7; D unresolved. Germline V gene data show CDR1 as LNHDA and CDR2 as SQIVND (reference sequence). There are 14 residues in the CDR3. V was pared by 3 bases and J by 0 bases, with 9 bases between. The CDR3 sequence is CASSISRRSYEQYF. In DNA, the CDR3 is TGTGCCAGTAGTATTAGCCGACGCTCCTACGAGCAGTACTTC.

The CDR3 DNA reads TGTGCCAGCAGGGCCGGGACAGGGAGAGGAAGCAATGAGCAGTTCTTC. It codes for CASRAGTGRGSNEQFF. The rearrangement uses TRBV2 and TRBJ2-1, with 9 bases that match TRBD1. Trimming cost V 6 bases and J 6 bases; bases outside gene matches: 12. The length of the CDR3 is 16 residues. Germline lookup yields CDR1 SNHLY and CDR2 FYNNEI.

The chain combines TRBV18 with TRBJ2-1, with no clear D. Trimming removed 2 bases from V and 5 bases from J, with 7 bases in between. Germline V CDR1 and CDR2: KGHSH, LQKENI. The CDR3 contains 13 residues. The DNA for the CDR3 is TGTGCCAGCTCACCAGGGCCCCACAATGAGCAGTTCTTC. Translation: CASSPGPHNEQFF.

V and J are TRBV18 and TRBJ2-3, with TRBD1 matching over 7 bases. This CDR3 is built from 16 residues. V was clipped by 1 base and J by 3 bases; unmatched bases: 7. Per the germline V gene, CDR1 is KGHSH and CDR2 is LQKENI. The CDR3 DNA is TGTGCCAGCTCACCACGAATGAAGGGGGCGACAGATACGCAGTATTTT. As protein: CASSPRMKGATDTQYF.

This clone is labeled large (0.1 to 1%). V is TRBV28 and J is TRBJ2-7, with D maybe TRBD1 (5 bases). Trimming removed 3 bases at V and 0 bases at J, with 9 bases between. This CDR3 is built from 14 residues. Germline CDR1 MDHEN, CDR2 SYDVKM. For the CDR3, the DNA is TGTGCCAGCAGTTTCAGGGTAAGCTCCTACGAGCAGTACTTC. Its translation is CASSFRVSSYEQYF. Drawing the rest from reference TRBV28 and TRBJ2-7, the complete variable domain is DVKVTQSSRYLVKRTGEKVFLECVQDMDHENMFWYRQDPGLGLRLIYFSYDVKMKEKGDIPEGYSVSREKKERFSLILESASTNQTSMYLCASSFRVSSYEQYFGPGTRLTVT.

This CDR3 is CASSYGSYGYTF. The CDR3 region has the DNA TGTGCCAGCAGTTATGGGAGCTATGGCTACACCTTC. V and J are TRBV6-5 and TRBJ1-2; D gene ambiguous. Trimming left V 3 bases short and J 4 bases short, with 6 bases between. The CDR3 is made up of 12 amino acids. Per germline, CDR1 MNHEY and CDR2 SVGAGI.